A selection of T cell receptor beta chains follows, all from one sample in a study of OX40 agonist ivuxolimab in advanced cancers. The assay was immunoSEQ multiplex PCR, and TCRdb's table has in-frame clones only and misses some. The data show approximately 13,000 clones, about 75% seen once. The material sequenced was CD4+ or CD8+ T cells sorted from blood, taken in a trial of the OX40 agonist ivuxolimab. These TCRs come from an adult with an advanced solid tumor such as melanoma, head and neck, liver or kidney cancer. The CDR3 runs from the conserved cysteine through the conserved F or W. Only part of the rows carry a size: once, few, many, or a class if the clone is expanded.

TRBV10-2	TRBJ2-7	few	CASSDVNSYEQYF
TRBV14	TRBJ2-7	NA	CASSQDLVGDYEQYF
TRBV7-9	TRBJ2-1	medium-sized	CASQGLLSSYNEQFF
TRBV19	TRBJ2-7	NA	CASSITSGQTYEQYF
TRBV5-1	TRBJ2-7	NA	CASSLGDSNYEQYF
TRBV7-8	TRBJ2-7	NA	CASSPNMAYEQYF
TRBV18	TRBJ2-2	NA	CASSPENGELFF
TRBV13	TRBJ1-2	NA	CASSLHRAGYTF
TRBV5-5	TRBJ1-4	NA	CASSLGETDNEKLFF
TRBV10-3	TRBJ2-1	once	CAISEQGGYNEQFF
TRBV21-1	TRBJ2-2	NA	CASSKVRTRTGELFF
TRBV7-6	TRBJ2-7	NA	CASSSLGQGSYEQYF
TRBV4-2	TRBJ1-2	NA	CASSLSGTGAMIHYGYTF
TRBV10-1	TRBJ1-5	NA	CASKQQGGQPQHF
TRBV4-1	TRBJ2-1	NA	CASSQDGLAGGNEQFF
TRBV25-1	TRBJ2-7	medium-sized	CASSPGTGLYEQYF
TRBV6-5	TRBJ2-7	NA	CASRDRDPSSYEQYF
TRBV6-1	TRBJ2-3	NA	CASSEARGSTDTQYF
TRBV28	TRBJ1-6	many	CASSRRGGSPLHF
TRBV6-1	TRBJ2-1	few	CASSDLVGNEQFF
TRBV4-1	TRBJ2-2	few	CASSQGTSGNTGELFF
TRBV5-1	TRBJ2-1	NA	CASREAESSYNEQFF
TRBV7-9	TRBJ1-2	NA	CASSLARGYTF
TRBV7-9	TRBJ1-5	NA	CASSPTASNQPQHF
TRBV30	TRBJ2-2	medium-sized	CAWIARANTGELFF